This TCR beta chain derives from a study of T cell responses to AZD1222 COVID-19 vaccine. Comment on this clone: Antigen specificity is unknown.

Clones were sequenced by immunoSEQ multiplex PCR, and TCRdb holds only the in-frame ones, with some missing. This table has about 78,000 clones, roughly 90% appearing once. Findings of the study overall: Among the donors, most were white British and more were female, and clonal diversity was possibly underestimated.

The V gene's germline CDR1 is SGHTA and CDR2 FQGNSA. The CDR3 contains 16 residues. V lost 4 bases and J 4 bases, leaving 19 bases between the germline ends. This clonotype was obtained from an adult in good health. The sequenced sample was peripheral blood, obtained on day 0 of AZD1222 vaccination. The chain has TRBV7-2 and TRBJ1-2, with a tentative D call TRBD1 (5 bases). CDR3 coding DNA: TGTGCCAGCAGCTCGCCCCCGGGACGCCCGAGCTATGGCTACACCTTC. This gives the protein CASSSPPGRPSYGYTF. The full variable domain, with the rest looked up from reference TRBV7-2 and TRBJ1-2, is GAGVSQSPSNKVTEKGKDVELRCDPISGHTALYWYRQSLGQGLEFLIYFQGNSAPDKSGLPSDRFSAERTGGSVSTLTIQRTQQEDSAVYLCASSSPPGRPSYGYTFGSGTRLTVV.